The TCR beta chain under discussion was sequenced for a study of response to subunit inactivated influenza vaccine. General study points: Authors suggested each seasonal influenza vaccination recruits few new T cells.

In its sample, this clonotype was seen many times. Its cognate antigen is unknown. One entry per CDR3 protein results from TCRdb running MiXCR on the RT-PCR reads. This table has about 520,000 distinct CDR3 sequences, about 25% appearing once. The germline CDR1 and CDR2 sequences are SGHRS and YFSETQ. J gave up 2 bases and V 2 bases, and 4 bases lay outside the gene matches. CDR3 size: 15 residues. This specimen was CD4+ T cells sorted from PBMCs, taken around 5 days after vaccination. The chain joins TRBV5-1 to TRBJ2-3; 8 bases match TRBD1. This TCR came from a man between 50 and 59 years old who received an inactivated influenza vaccine. CDR3 region: CASSLGDRITDTQYF. CDR3 coding DNA: TGCGCCAGCAGCTTAGGGGACAGGATCACAGATACGCAGTATTTT.